Each of the 18 T cell receptor beta chains below was sequenced from the same sample in a study of CXCR3-negative and CXCR3-positive naive CD8 T cells (dated by TCRdb to about 2019). This sample was sequenced with a NextSeq 550. The Human TCR Profiling Kit (MiLaboratory) was used to make UMI-labeled 5' RACE TRB cDNA libraries. TCRdb reprocessed the reads and provides one entry for every CDR3 protein sequence; no DNA is given. Per the sample table, the count is tens of thousands of distinct CDR3 sequences. The ten top clones hold over 15% of the sample. The source material was memory CD8+ T cells from blood. In light of the paper, this sample's cell subset or site label describes: conventional CD8+ memory T cells (TMEM), sorted as controls. The receptor set was obtained from a human donor in good health. Some clones in this sample may be carry-over from other donors' samples.

This chain links TRBV29-1 with TRBJ2-4; TCRdb gives TRBD1 as the D gene, but with no DNA this cannot be confirmed. This CDR3 region has 19 residues. Germline V CDR1 and CDR2: SQVTM, ANQGSEA. The CDR3 sequence: CSVEMWRGETGGSKNIQYF.

The V gene is TRBV29-1, the J gene TRBJ2-7. Germline V gene lookup returns CDR1 SQVTM and CDR2 ANQGSEA. There are 12 residues in the CDR3. CDR3 amino acids: CSARRGTYEQYF.

The rearrangement joins TRBV5-1 to TRBJ2-1; TCRdb's D gene call, TRBD1, goes unchecked for lack of DNA. From germline, CDR1 is SGHRS and CDR2 YFSETQ. The CDR3 spans 17 residues. This chain's CDR3 is CASSPPGGESSYNEQFF.

The chain combines TRBV5-1 with TRBJ2-7. From germline, CDR1 is SGHRS and CDR2 YFSETQ. The CDR3 has 15 amino acids. Here the CDR3 reads CASSLAGGQGYEQYF.

Measured by frequency, this clonotype is large. The chain is built from TRBV4-2 and TRBJ2-7. The CDR3 contains 12 residues. From germline, CDR1 is LGHNA and CDR2 YNFKEQ. The CDR3 sequence is CASSQGFSEQYF.

This rearrangement joins TRBV19 to TRBJ2-7; no DNA is available, so the TRBD1 call from TCRdb remains unchecked. This CDR3 has 16 amino acids. Germline assignment: CDR1 LNHDA and CDR2 SQIVND (reference sequence). Here the CDR3 reads CASSISTDSYAYEQYF.

The V and J genes are TRBV10-1 and TRBJ1-2. The CDR3 loop spans 13 amino acids. Germline V CDR1 and CDR2: WNHNN, SYGVQD (reference sequence). The chain's CDR3 is CASGDGPGHGYTF.

The chain uses TRBV20-1 and TRBJ1-2; TCRdb's assignment of TRBD1 cannot be checked, as there is no DNA. Germline loops: CDR1 DFQATT, CDR2 SNEGSKA (reference sequence). CDR3 length: 15 amino acids. The CDR3 protein is CSARDGRDRNYGYTF.

V usage is TRBV7-2 and J usage is TRBJ2-5; TCRdb lists TRBD2, though no DNA is available to test this call. The germline V gene encodes CDR1 SGHTA and CDR2 FQGNSA. The CDR3 is made up of 15 amino acids. This CDR3 reads CASSLGLAEQETQYF. Looking up the rest from reference TRBV7-2 and TRBJ2-5 gives the full variable domain: GAGVSQSPSNKVTEKGKDVELRCDPISGHTALYWYRQSLGQGLEFLIYFQGNSAPDKSGLPSDRFSAERTGGSVSTLTIQRTQQEDSAVYLCASSLGLAEQETQYFGPGTRLLVL.

The chain recombines TRBV4-3 with TRBJ1-6. Per germline, CDR1 LGHNA and CDR2 YSLEER. This CDR3 contains 14 residues. CDR3 amino acids: CASSHESRGSPLHF.

V is TRBV5-6 and J is TRBJ2-1. CDR1 and CDR2 (germline): SGHDT, YYEEEE. The CDR3 has 12 residues. CDR3 sequence reads: CASSLGVSEQFF.

The chain uses TRBV28 and TRBJ2-7; the TCRdb D gene call, TRBD1, has no DNA to confirm it. Looked up from germline, CDR1 is MDHEN and CDR2 is SYDVKM. This CDR3 is 12 amino acids long. The CDR3 loop reads CASTLLRGEQYF.

The chain combines TRBV3-1 with TRBJ2-3. This CDR3 contains 15 residues. The germline V gene has CDR1 LGHDT and CDR2 YNNKEL (reference sequence). The CDR3 loop reads CASSQFESHTDTQYF.

The rearrangement links TRBV14 to TRBJ2-1; the TCRdb D gene call, TRBD1, has no DNA to confirm it. This CDR3 contains 16 residues. The V gene's germline CDR1 is SGHDN and CDR2 FVKESK. CDR3 region: CASSGEVQGWTAEQFF.

The chain is built from TRBV20-1 and TRBJ1-2; TCRdb returns TRBD1, unconfirmable since there is no DNA. Germline values: CDR1 DFQATT, CDR2 SNEGSKA (reference sequence). The CDR3 totals 15 residues. The CDR3 reads CSARDYNGTTYGYTF.

The genes are TRBV7-9 and TRBJ2-7; TCRdb's D gene call, TRBD2, goes unchecked for lack of DNA. The CDR3 totals 13 residues. Per germline, CDR1 SEHNR and CDR2 FQNEAQ (reference sequence). This CDR3 is CASSFLAGDEQYF.

V usage is TRBV6-2 or TRBV6-3 and J usage is TRBJ2-1; TCRdb proposes TRBD2, but this gene call is untestable without DNA. CDR3 length equals 16 residues. Germline values: CDR1 MNHEY, CDR2 SVGEGT. The CDR3 is CASSYSTSGGANEQFF.

The chain has TRBV29-1 and TRBJ2-7; TCRdb picks TRBD2, but there is no DNA to check that call. Per germline, CDR1 SQVTM and CDR2 ANQGSEA. This CDR3 is built from 13 residues. The CDR3 is CSVVSDISYEQYF.